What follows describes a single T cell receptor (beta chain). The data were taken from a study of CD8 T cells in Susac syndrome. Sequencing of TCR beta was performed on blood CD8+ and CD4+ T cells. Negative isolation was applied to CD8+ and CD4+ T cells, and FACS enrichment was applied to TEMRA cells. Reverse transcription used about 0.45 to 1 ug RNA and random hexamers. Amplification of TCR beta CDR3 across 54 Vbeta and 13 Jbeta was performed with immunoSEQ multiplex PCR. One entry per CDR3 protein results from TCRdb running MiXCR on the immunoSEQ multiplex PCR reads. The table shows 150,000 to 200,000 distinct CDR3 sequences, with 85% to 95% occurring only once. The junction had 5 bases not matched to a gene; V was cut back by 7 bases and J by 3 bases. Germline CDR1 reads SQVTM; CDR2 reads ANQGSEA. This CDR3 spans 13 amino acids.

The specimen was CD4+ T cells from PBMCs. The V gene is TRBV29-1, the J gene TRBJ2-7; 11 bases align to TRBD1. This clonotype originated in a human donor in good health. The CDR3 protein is CSAWTGGYYEQYF. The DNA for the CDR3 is TGCAGCGCTTGGACAGGGGGCTACTACGAGCAGTACTTC.